Each of the 7 T cell receptor beta chains below was sequenced from the same sample in a study of HIV-infected patients and healthy controls. No cell fractionation was done, so the repertoire covers all unsorted peripheral blood T cells. Alpha and beta constant-region primers primed reverse transcription of around 0.5 ug RNA. Using multiplexing indices, alpha and beta chain libraries were generated apart by chain-specific third strand synthesis. TCRdb reanalysed the 5' RACE reads using MiXCR and keeps one entry per CDR3 protein. The table lists about 24,000 distinct CDR3 sequences, about 8.5% of them singletons. Sequencing input: blood. The receptors come from an adult in good health.

The chain employs TRBV29-1 and TRBJ2-3, with D uncertain. CDR1 is SQVTM, CDR2 ANQGSEA, per germline. With 8 bases removed from V and 4 bases from J, the gap between germline ends came to 10 bases. The CDR3 has 11 amino acids. The CDR3 nucleotides are TGCAGCTCTACTTCCTCAGATACGCAGTATTTT. Its protein is CSSTSSDTQYF.

The chain carries TRBV30 and TRBJ2-2, with D possibly being TRBD2 (6 bases). This CDR3 has 13 residues. Between the trimmed V and J ends, which lost 2 bases and 6 bases, there was a span of 10 bases. Germline CDR1 and CDR2: GTSNPN and SVGIG (reference sequence). CDR3 residues: CAWSRLGAGELFF. The CDR3, as DNA: TGTGCCTGGAGTCGACTAGGAGCCGGGGAGCTGTTTTTT.

This clonotype was recorded many times. The rearrangement links TRBV7-9 to TRBJ2-5; D call uncertain. The CDR3 has 14 residues. Per germline, CDR1 SEHNR and CDR2 FQNEAQ (reference sequence). The V and J ends lost 1 base and 3 bases respectively, with 9 bases between them. CDR3 sequence: CASSLGVAKETQYF. The CDR3 bases are TGTGCCAGCAGCTTAGGGGTGGCAAAAGAGACCCAGTACTTC.

This clonotype was seen ten or more times. The V gene is TRBV29-1, the J gene TRBJ2-6; 8 bases are a match to TRBD1. Germline lookup yields CDR1 SQVTM and CDR2 ANQGSEA. This CDR3 contains 16 residues. Germline trimming cut 5 bases from V and 0 bases from J; bases unmatched to any gene: 6. This CDR3 reads CSVLRTGYSGANVLTF. CDR3 DNA: TGCAGCGTTTTGCGGACAGGGTACTCTGGGGCCAACGTCCTGACTTTC.

At least ten counts were recorded for this clonotype. The V and J genes are TRBV20-1 and TRBJ2-1; D gene unclear. The germline gives CDR1 DFQATT, CDR2 SNEGSKA (reference sequence). The CDR3 contains 14 residues. V lost 5 bases, J lost 0 bases, and 11 bases lay in between. The CDR3 DNA is TGCAGTGCTGCGAGTGACGTCTCCTACAATGAGCAGTTCTTC. It translates to CSAASDVSYNEQFF.

This clonotype was found many times. This chain uses TRBV11-2 with TRBJ2-6; a possible D gene is TRBD2 (5 bases). The CDR3 spans 18 residues. The germline V gene has CDR1 SGHAT and CDR2 FQNNGV. Trimming removed 2 bases at V and 0 bases at J, with 14 bases between. CDR3 protein: CASSLLSTDFSGANVLTF. In DNA, the CDR3 is TGTGCCAGCAGCTTATTATCCACGGACTTCTCTGGGGCCAACGTCCTGACTTTC.

Ten or more counts support this clonotype. This chain links TRBV20-1 with TRBJ2-3; 12 bases agree with TRBD2. Germline V gene sequence: CDR1 DFQATT, CDR2 SNEGSKA (reference sequence). The CDR3 contains 15 residues. J was trimmed by 8 bases and V by 1 base; bases with no gene match: 7. Written as DNA, the CDR3 is TGCAGTGCTAGAGGATCTAGCGGGGGGGGCGGTACGCAGTATTTT. The encoded protein is CSARGSSGGGGTQYF.